The 8 T cell receptor beta chains below come from one sample, sequenced in a study of blood T cell repertoires in COVID-19. Sequenced by immunoSEQ multiplex PCR; TCRdb stores in-frame clones only, minus some. The sample yields approximately 270,000 clones, 75% to 90% seen once. The sequencing sample was made of PBMCs or T cells enriched from blood (not recorded which). The source of these receptors is a woman in her forties or fifties who had recovered from COVID-19.

The J gene is TRBJ2-1, the V gene TRBV20-1; D gene unclear. CDR3 size: 11 residues. Germline-derived CDR1 and CDR2 are DFQATT and SNEGSKA (reference sequence). Here the CDR3 DNA reads TGCTCGCTCCAGACATACAATGAGCAGTTCTTC. Protein sequence: CSLQTYNEQFF.

The gene calls are TRBV27 and TRBJ2-1; 12 nucleotides match TRBD2. The V segment lost 5 bases and the J segment 4 bases; nucleotides outside the gene matches: 9. The CDR3 is 17 amino acids. Germline V CDR1 and CDR2: MNHEY, SMNVEV (reference sequence). The CDR3 here is CASSPLRTSGIYNEQFF. For the CDR3, the DNA is TGTGCCAGCAGTCCACTGCGGACTAGCGGGATATACAATGAGCAGTTCTTC.

The rearrangement links TRBV5-8 to TRBJ2-7; 11 nucleotides align to TRBD2. The CDR3 has 16 amino acids. Germline-derived CDR1 and CDR2 are SGHTS and YDEGEE. V gave up 3 bases and J gave up 4 bases; unmatched junction bases: 9. CDR3 residues: CASSSGTSGYYYEQYF. The CDR3 DNA sequence: TGTGCCAGCAGCTCGGGGACTAGCGGCTACTATTACGAGCAGTACTTC.

This chain joins TRBV27 and TRBJ2-1; no definite D call. The CDR3 length is 16 residues. CDR1 MNHEY and CDR2 SMNVEV come from the germline V gene (reference sequence). Trimming shortened V by 3 bases and J by 0 bases, and 12 bases separated the two germline ends. CDR3 sequence reads: CASSFRPPHSYNEQFF. The CDR3 nucleotides are TGTGCCAGCAGTTTCCGCCCACCACACTCCTACAATGAGCAGTTCTTC.

The chain uses TRBV12-3 or TRBV12-4 and TRBJ1-1; D uncertain. The CDR3 runs 13 residues. V was pared by 5 bases and J by 1 base, with 8 bases between. The CDR3 sequence is CASSPQQNTEAFF. CDR3 bases: TGTGCCAGCAGTCCTCAACAGAACACTGAAGCTTTCTTT.

This chain connects TRBV19 to TRBJ1-5; 8 bases are a match to TRBD1. Losses at the gene ends were 7 bases for V and 7 bases for J; bases not matched to a gene: 9. The CDR3 contains 14 residues. Per the germline V gene, CDR1 is LNHDA and CDR2 is SQIVND (reference sequence). The CDR3 bases are TGTGCCAGTAAGGACGGACAGGGCGGCCAGCCCCAGCATTTT. Residues: CASKDGQGGQPQHF.

V is TRBV18 and J is TRBJ1-3; maybe TRBD1 (5 bases). This CDR3 spans 15 amino acids. Per the germline V gene, CDR1 is KGHSH and CDR2 is LQKENI. Deletions cut 5 bases from V and 4 bases from J, with 15 bases between. CDR3 protein: CASSALTVHGNTIYF. CDR3 bases: TGTGCCAGCTCAGCCTTGACAGTGCACGGAAACACCATATATTTT.

The sample holds a few counts of this clone. One end of the junction is discordant with germline, which a read error may explain. CDR3 in amino acids: CASSFTANTEAFF. CDR3 DNA sequence: TGTGCTAGCAGCTTTACAGCGAACACTGAAGCTTTCTTT. The chain has TRBV7-7 and TRBJ1-1; D is unclear. This CDR3 has 13 residues. Germline V CDR1 and CDR2: SSHAT, FNYEAQ (reference sequence).